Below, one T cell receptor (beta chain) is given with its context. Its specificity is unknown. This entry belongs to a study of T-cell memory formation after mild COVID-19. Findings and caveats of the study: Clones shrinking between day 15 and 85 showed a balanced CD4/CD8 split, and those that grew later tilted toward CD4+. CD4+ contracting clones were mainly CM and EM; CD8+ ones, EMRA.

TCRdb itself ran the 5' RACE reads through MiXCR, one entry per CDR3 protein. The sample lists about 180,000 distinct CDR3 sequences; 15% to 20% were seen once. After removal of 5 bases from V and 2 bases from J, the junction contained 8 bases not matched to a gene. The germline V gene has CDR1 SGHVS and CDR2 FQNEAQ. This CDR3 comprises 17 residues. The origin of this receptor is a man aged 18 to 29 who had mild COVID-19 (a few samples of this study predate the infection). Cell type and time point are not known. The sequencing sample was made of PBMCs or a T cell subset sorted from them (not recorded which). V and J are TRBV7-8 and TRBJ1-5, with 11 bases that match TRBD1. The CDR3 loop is CASSQRTGGSGNQPQHF. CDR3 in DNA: TGTGCCAGCAGCCAACGGACAGGGGGCTCGGGCAATCAGCCCCAGCATTTT. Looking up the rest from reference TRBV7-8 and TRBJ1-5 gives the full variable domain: GAGVSQSPRYKVAKRGQDVALRCDPISGHVSLFWYQQALGQGPEFLTYFQNEAQLDKSGLPSDRFFAERPEGSVSTLKIQRTQQEDSAVYLCASSQRTGGSGNQPQHFGDGTRLSIL.